This T cell receptor beta chain was identified during a study of T cell changes during pregnancy in multiple sclerosis (dated by TCRdb to the late 2010s). Background on the whole study: Changes in the T cell repertoire over the course of pregnancy were examined in this study in women with multiple sclerosis.

The germline V gene gives CDR1 as SQVTM and CDR2 as ANQGSEA. The germline ends are 17 bases apart after V is trimmed by 4 bases and J by 6 bases. Including cysteine and phenylalanine, the CDR3 has 14 amino acids. Only the CDR3 DNA is retained, 42 bases long and in frame from the first base. The sample holds a few counts of this clone. Its antigen has not been determined. No much larger clonotype is one base removed from it; base qualities were not supplied. Library creation used the immunoSEQ multiplex PCR assay. TCRdb stores this immuneACCESS table with in-frame sequences only. Part of the clones is absent; in the studies checked, under half of the shortfall reflects unresolved V genes, and no reason is known for the rest. Here the sample has approximately 30,000 clones; roughly nine tenths occur a single time. The ten largest clones add up to 0.45% to 0.6% of the sample.

This receptor was obtained from a female donor in good health, enrolled as a control in a pregnancy study. Recombination joined TRBV29-1 with TRBJ2-3; the D segment could be TRBD1, given 6 matching bases. Sequenced material: CD4+ T cells from peripheral blood mononuclear cells, taken in the first trimester of pregnancy. The CDR3 reads CSVAGQFSTDTQYF. The nucleotides are TGCAGCGTTGCTGGACAGTTTTCGACTGATACGCAGTATTTT.